The source of this T cell receptor beta chain is a study of T cells expressing NK-cell markers. In the study overall: Beta-chain profiling covered CD3+CD56+NKG2C+, CD3+CD56+NKG2C- and CD3+CD56-NKG2C+ sorted subsets. Study-level findings and limits: Also leading the CD3+CD56-NKG2C+ fraction in a few donors were these clonotypes.

TCRdb processed the 5' RACE reads again and assigns one entry to each CDR3 protein, with no DNA. The listing contains around 470,000 distinct CDR3 sequences. CDR3 length: 15 amino acids. CDR1 and CDR2 from the germline V gene are LNHNV and YYDKDF (reference sequence). Details on this clonotype: No antigen is known for it.

The source is a woman between 45 and 60 years old in good health. The sample comprised blood T cells: a sorted CD56 or NKG2C T cell subset, CD4+ or CD8+ T cells, or bulk PBMC T cells (not recorded which). J is TRBJ2-7 and V is TRBV15; the TCRdb D gene call, TRBD2, has no DNA to confirm it. Here the CDR3 reads CATSPSGAISYEQYF.